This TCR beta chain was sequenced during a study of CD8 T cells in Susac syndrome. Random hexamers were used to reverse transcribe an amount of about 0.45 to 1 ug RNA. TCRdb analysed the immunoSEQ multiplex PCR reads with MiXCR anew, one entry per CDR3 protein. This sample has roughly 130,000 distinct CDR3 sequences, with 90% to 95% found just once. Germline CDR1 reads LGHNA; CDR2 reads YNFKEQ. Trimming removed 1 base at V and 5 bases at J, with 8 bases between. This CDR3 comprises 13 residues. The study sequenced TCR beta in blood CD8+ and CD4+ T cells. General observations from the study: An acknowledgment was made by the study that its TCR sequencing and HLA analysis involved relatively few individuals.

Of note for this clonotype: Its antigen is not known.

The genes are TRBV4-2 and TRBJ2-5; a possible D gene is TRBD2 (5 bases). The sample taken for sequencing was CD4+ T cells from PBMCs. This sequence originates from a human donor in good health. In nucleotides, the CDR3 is TGTGCCAGCAGCCAAGGGGAGAGGGAGACCCAGTACTTC. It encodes CASSQGERETQYF.